This T cell receptor beta chain was sequenced in a study of technical replicates of blood from several donors. Deletions cut 7 bases from V and 6 bases from J, with 20 bases between. The CDR3 runs 15 residues. CDR1 is MDHEN, CDR2 SYDVKM, per germline. The data were produced by immunoSEQ multiplex PCR, yet TCRdb's version contains in-frame clones alone and is incomplete. The sample includes 75,000 to 95,000 clones, 85% to 95% of them seen just once. The chain carries TRBV28 and TRBJ2-3; D possibly corresponds to TRBD2 (5 bases). Sequencing was done on a sample of T cells isolated from PBMCs. The receptor comes from a human donor in good health. CDR3 amino acids: CASTFGRGSSDTQYF. In nucleotides, the CDR3 is TGTGCCAGCACCTTTGGGAGAGGGAGTTCGGATACGCAGTATTTT.